The 29 T cell receptor beta chains below come from one sample, sequenced in a study of beta chain features in type 1 diabetes. All of the isolated RNA was reverse transcribed, so expressed TCRB transcripts were sequenced. Profiling relied on immunoSEQ multiplex PCR, and the TCRdb table lists in-frame clones only, not all of them. The top ten clones hold 0.015% of a sample with roughly 350,000 clones, roughly 9.6% of them seen once. The source material was naive CD4+ T cells from blood. Receptors originate from a woman aged 30 to 39 in good health.

The CDR3 DNA reads as TGTGCCAGCAGCTTAGCCAACAATGAGCAGTTCTTC. As protein: CASSLANNEQFF. This chain uses TRBV7-2 with TRBJ2-1; D ambiguous. The CDR3 consists of 12 residues. V was clipped by 0 bases and J by 5 bases, with 2 bases between them. Germline loops: CDR1 SGHTA, CDR2 FQGNSA.

This clone was counted a few times. Other DNA sequences in the same sample also yield this CDR3. V usage is TRBV9 and J usage is TRBJ2-2; 8 nucleotides line up with TRBD2. The V and J ends lost 0 bases and 2 bases, in that order; junction bases with no gene match: 3. Germline V gene sequence: CDR1 SGDLS, CDR2 YYNGEE. The CDR3 loop spans 16 amino acids. The CDR3 loop is CASSVAGGTNTGELFF. CDR3 DNA: TGTGCCAGCAGCGTAGCGGGGGGGACAAACACCGGGGAGCTGTTTTTT.

This clone was counted a few times. The chain uses TRBV7-2 and TRBJ2-3, with 9 bases that match TRBD2. The germline V gene encodes CDR1 SGHTA and CDR2 FQGNSA. V shed 1 base and J 3 bases; nucleotides not matched to a gene: 2. This CDR3 spans 15 amino acids. In DNA, the CDR3 is TGTGCCAGCAGCTTAGATCTAGCGGGGACAGATACGCAGTATTTT. It encodes CASSLDLAGTDTQYF.

The chain carries TRBV28 and TRBJ2-1, with D uncertain. The CDR3 runs 11 residues. Germline loops: CDR1 MDHEN, CDR2 SYDVKM. Trimming stripped 4 bases from V and 5 bases from J, with 3 bases between. Here the CDR3 DNA reads TGTGCCAGCAGTTCAAACAATGAGCAGTTCTTC. This codes for CASSSNNEQFF.

The chain has TRBV5-1 and TRBJ1-4; possibly TRBD1 for D (5 bases). The CDR3 totals 15 residues. Germline V gene data show CDR1 as SGHRS and CDR2 as YFSETQ. Trimming shortened V by 0 bases and J by 3 bases, and 9 bases separated the two germline ends. CDR3 nucleotides: TGCGCCAGCAGCTTGGGACAGTCATCTAATGAAAAACTGTTTTTT. Translation: CASSLGQSSNEKLFF.

The chain combines TRBV10-3 with TRBJ1-5; D unresolved. The CDR3 contains 12 residues. CDR1 and CDR2 (germline): ENHRY, SYGVKD. V was pared by 3 bases and J by 4 bases, with 4 bases between. The CDR3 sequence is CAISELNQPQHF. In DNA, the CDR3 is TGTGCCATCAGTGAACTTAATCAGCCCCAGCATTTT.

The CDR3 here is CASSVEGGSRVNEQFF. In nucleotides, the CDR3 is TGTGCCAGCAGCGTAGAAGGGGGCTCCCGGGTAAATGAGCAGTTCTTC. The J gene is TRBJ2-1, the V gene TRBV7-3, with 7 positions matching TRBD1. V trimming: 5 bases; J trimming: 7 bases; junction bases outside the gene matches: 14. The V gene's germline CDR1 is SGHTA and CDR2 FQGTGA. The CDR3 contains 16 residues. Drawing the rest from reference TRBV7-3 and TRBJ2-1, the complete variable domain is GAGVSQTPSNKVTEKGKYVELRCDPISGHTALYWYRQSLGQGPEFLIYFQGTGAADDSGLPNDRFFAVRPEGSVSTLKIQRTERGDSAVYLCASSVEGGSRVNEQFFGPGTRLTVL.

This clone was counted only a few times. The same CDR3 arises from other DNA sequences in this sample as well. The chain combines TRBV4-3 with TRBJ1-2; 8 bases are a match to TRBD1. This CDR3 region has 13 residues. J lost 3 bases, V lost 3 bases, and 0 bases had no gene match. The germline CDR1 and CDR2 sequences are LGHNA and YSLEER. CDR3 in DNA: TGCGCCAGCAGCCAGACAGGGGACTATGGCTACACCTTC. It translates to CASSQTGDYGYTF.

The chain is built from TRBV9 and TRBJ2-1; D unclear. CDR1 is SGDLS and CDR2 is YYNGEE in the germline V gene. V was cut by 0 bases and J by 9 bases, with 13 bases left in between. This CDR3 is built from 14 residues. The CDR3 is CASSVAGSGSEQFF. CDR3 coding DNA: TGTGCCAGCAGCGTAGCGGGTTCCGGCTCTGAGCAGTTCTTC.

V and J are TRBV11-3 and TRBJ2-1; 9 nucleotides match TRBD1. V lost 5 bases to trimming and J lost 9 bases; unmatched junction nucleotides: 8. Germline CDR1 reads SGHNT; CDR2 reads YENEEA. The CDR3 spans 14 residues. This chain's CDR3 is CASSPGTGNSEQFF. DNA of the CDR3: TGTGCCAGCAGCCCGGGGACAGGGAACAGTGAGCAGTTCTTC.

The chain links TRBV28 to TRBJ2-7, with 10 nucleotides matching TRBD2. V trimming: 10 bases; J trimming: 0 bases; junction bases outside the gene matches: 3. CDR3 length: 13 amino acids. Germline loops: CDR1 MDHEN, CDR2 SYDVKM. Here the CDR3 DNA reads TGTGCCACAATAGCGGGAGGCTCCTACGAGCAGTACTTC. It specifies CATIAGGSYEQYF.

This clone was detected only a few times. In DNA, the CDR3 is TGTGCCGGGGCGGGGACCAATCAGCCCCAGCATTTT. Residues: CAGAGTNQPQHF. The V gene is TRBV28, the J gene TRBJ1-5; D might be TRBD1 (5 bases). This CDR3 has 12 amino acids. Trimming took 11 bases from V and 3 from J, leaving 11 bases between them. Germline V CDR1 and CDR2: MDHEN, SYDVKM.

This chain uses TRBV5-1 with TRBJ1-1; D is uncertain. This CDR3 has 16 residues. Per the germline V gene, CDR1 is SGHRS and CDR2 is YFSETQ. V was shortened by 2 bases and J by 1 base, with 15 bases between the two germline ends. In DNA form, the CDR3 reads TGCGCCAGCAGCTTACCGAGTCTGACGGGGAACACTGAAGCTTTCTTT. Its translation: CASSLPSLTGNTEAFF.

This chain connects TRBV15 to TRBJ1-5, with 8 nucleotides matching TRBD1. CDR3 length: 15 amino acids. Unmatched junction bases numbered 6, after V lost 3 bases and J lost 5 bases. Germline V gene sequence: CDR1 LNHNV, CDR2 YYDKDF (reference sequence). The CDR3 bases are TGTGCCACCAGCAGTAGGACAGGGTCGCATCAGCCCCAGCATTTT. Translated: CATSSRTGSHQPQHF.

The rearrangement links TRBV6-5 to TRBJ1-1, with D perhaps TRBD1 (6 bases). V gave up 3 bases and J gave up 11 bases, with 16 bases separating them. Germline V lookup: CDR1 MNHEY, CDR2 SVGAGI. This CDR3 region has 13 residues. The CDR3: CASSYGTKVRAFF. The CDR3 DNA sequence: TGTGCCAGCAGTTATGGGACAAAGGTTCGGGCTTTCTTT.

V and J are TRBV7-9 and TRBJ1-1; 7 bases line up with TRBD1. J gave up 3 bases and V 5 bases, and 6 bases lay outside the gene matches. This CDR3 is 14 amino acids long. Germline assignment: CDR1 SEHNR and CDR2 FQNEAQ (reference sequence). The CDR3 reads CASSQGTVYTEAFF. DNA of the CDR3: TGTGCCAGCAGCCAAGGGACAGTTTACACTGAAGCTTTCTTT.

This clone has just a few counts. This chain connects TRBV7-9 to TRBJ2-1; 14 positions agree with TRBD2. This CDR3 region has 15 residues. The J segment lost 9 bases and the V segment lost 5 bases, leaving 6 bases of the junction unmatched. Germline V gives CDR1 SEHNR, CDR2 FQNEAQ (reference sequence). This CDR3 reads CASSRLAGGPGEQFF. The CDR3 DNA sequence: TGTGCCAGCAGCAGACTAGCGGGAGGGCCGGGTGAGCAGTTCTTC.

This clone has a handful of counts. The chain uses TRBV19 and TRBJ2-1, with D tentatively TRBD2 (6 bases). Looked up from germline, CDR1 is LNHDA and CDR2 is SQIVND (reference sequence). Trimming removed 5 bases at V and 2 bases at J, with 13 bases between. The CDR3 loop spans 15 amino acids. CDR3: CASSDGGGPYNEQFF. The CDR3 nucleotides read TGTGCCAGTAGTGATGGGGGAGGCCCCTACAATGAGCAGTTCTTC.

This clone was recorded a few times. As DNA, the CDR3 is TGTGCCAGTAGTATCCGGGACAGGGGGCGTACGGTCTCCGGGGAGCTGTTTTTT. Protein product: CASSIRDRGRTVSGELFF. V and J are TRBV19 and TRBJ2-2; 12 bases line up with TRBD1. Trimming at V came to 3 bases and at J to 6 bases, leaving 11 bases not matched to a gene. The germline CDR1 and CDR2 sequences are LNHDA and SQIVND (reference sequence). CDR3 length: 18 residues.

The sample holds a few counts of this clone. V and J are TRBV30 and TRBJ2-7; a possible D gene is TRBD2 (5 bases). Trimming cost V 5 bases and J 4 bases, with 9 bases left between them. The germline V gene encodes CDR1 GTSNPN and CDR2 SVGIG (reference sequence). This CDR3 is built from 11 residues. CDR3 loop: CAWGREYEQYF. The CDR3 region has the DNA TGTGCCTGGGGACGGGAATACGAGCAGTACTTC.

This rearrangement joins TRBV7-2 to TRBJ1-1; 7 nucleotides line up with TRBD1. Germline V lookup: CDR1 SGHTA, CDR2 FQGNSA. CDR3 size: 14 residues. V was clipped by 5 bases and J by 3 bases; unmatched bases: 6. DNA for the CDR3: TGTGCCAGCAGCAGACAGGGAGGAGACACTGAAGCTTTCTTT. Encoded protein: CASSRQGGDTEAFF.

The V and J genes are TRBV30 and TRBJ2-1; D gene uncertain. The V and J ends lost 5 bases and 1 base respectively, with 6 bases between them. CDR1 is GTSNPN and CDR2 is SVGIG in the germline V gene (reference sequence). CDR3 length: 12 amino acids. The CDR3 coding sequence is TGTGCCTGGGCCTATTCCTACAATGAGCAGTTCTTC. It specifies CAWAYSYNEQFF.

V usage is TRBV27 and J usage is TRBJ2-5; D is possibly TRBD1 (6 bases). The V and J ends lost 8 bases and 5 bases respectively, with 15 bases between them. The CDR3 has 13 residues. From germline, CDR1 is MNHEY and CDR2 SMNVEV (reference sequence). As DNA, the CDR3 is TGTGCCAGCTCTCAGGGGATTCGGGAGACCCAGTACTTC. Amino acids: CASSQGIRETQYF.

This clone occurred a few times. This same CDR3 is encoded by further DNA sequences in the sample. The CDR3 sequence: CASSSGTGVYEQYF. Here the CDR3 DNA reads TGTGCCAGCAGTTCCGGGACAGGGGTCTACGAGCAGTACTTC. The chain uses TRBV28 and TRBJ2-7; TRBD1 aligns across 10 bases. Trimming removed 4 bases from V and 3 bases from J; junction bases left unmatched: 3. The germline gives CDR1 MDHEN, CDR2 SYDVKM. This CDR3 has 14 residues.

The chain couples TRBV19 to TRBJ2-7; D call uncertain. CDR1 and CDR2 (germline): LNHDA, SQIVND (reference sequence). The CDR3 has 12 amino acids. The V end lost 3 bases, the J end lost 5 bases, and 8 bases lay between the germline ends. The CDR3 DNA is TGTGCCAGTAGTATGAGGCCAGACGAGCAGTACTTC. It translates to CASSMRPDEQYF.

The V and J genes are TRBV6-5 and TRBJ2-1; no definite D call. CDR3 length: 11 amino acids. The germline V gene encodes CDR1 MNHEY and CDR2 SVGAGI. The germline V and J ends were trimmed by 2 bases and 7 bases, with 3 bases remaining between them. The CDR3 spells CASSYENEQFF. CDR3 DNA sequence: TGTGCCAGCAGTTACGAGAATGAGCAGTTCTTC.

V usage is TRBV7-9 and J usage is TRBJ2-5; 10 bases match TRBD1. The CDR3 has 16 amino acids. Trimming took 4 bases from V and 5 from J; bases not matched to a gene: 10. Germline CDR1 reads SEHNR; CDR2 reads FQNEAQ (reference sequence). In DNA, the CDR3 is TGTGCCAGCAGCTCACCTCCGGGACAGGGGAGGGAGACCCAGTACTTC. Translated: CASSSPPGQGRETQYF.

This clone was counted between two and nine times. The J gene is TRBJ1-1, the V gene TRBV15, with D possibly matching TRBD1 (5 bases). The ends were cut back, 5 bases at V and 8 bases at J, with 12 bases in the middle. The CDR3 sequence is 12 residues long. The V gene's germline CDR1 is LNHNV and CDR2 YYDKDF (reference sequence). The DNA for the CDR3 is TGTGCCACCAGCGGCGCGGCAGGGGAAGCTTTCTTT. Translating gives CATSGAAGEAFF.

The chain links TRBV27 to TRBJ2-1; D perhaps matches TRBD1 (6 bases). The CDR3 consists of 17 residues. V shed 7 bases and J shed 6 bases, with 25 bases lying between them. Germline V lookup: CDR1 MNHEY, CDR2 SMNVEV (reference sequence). CDR3 in amino acids: CASTPASWQGRRNEQFF. The CDR3 region has the DNA TGTGCCAGCACGCCCGCCTCGTGGCAGGGGCGTCGCAATGAGCAGTTCTTC.